This T cell receptor beta chain was recorded in a study of T cells in Graves' hyperthyroidism and ophthalmopathy. It was considered stable Graves' hyperthyroidism when ophthalmopathy did not progress within 18 months. The hyperthyroidism was newly diagnosed and had lasted under 2 months; the patients were aged 18 to 65. The CDR3 extends over 13 amino acids. V dropped 0 bases and J dropped 6 bases, with 6 bases sitting between them. Germline CDR1 reads LNHNV; CDR2 reads YYDKDF (reference sequence). Researchers took RNA transcripts and amplified the TCR beta CDR3 regions from them. In the first-round RT-PCR of the TCR CDR3, the HTBI primer set was used. TCRdb analysed the multiplex PCR reads with MiXCR anew, one entry per CDR3 protein. The data contain about 560,000 distinct CDR3 sequences, 40% to 55% of them seen just once; the ten biggest clones take up 8.2%. This clonotype came up many times.

The sequence derives from a woman under 30 with Graves' hyperthyroidism. The chain links TRBV15 to TRBJ1-5; D not certain. The material sequenced was peripheral blood or thyroid tissue (not recorded which). As DNA, the CDR3 is TGTGCCACCAGCAGAGATCCAGGTCAGCCCCAGCATTTT. Translating it yields CATSRDPGQPQHF.